A single sample is the source of the 20 T cell receptor beta chains below, sequenced in a study of T cells after posttransplantation cyclophosphamide. Busulfan-fludarabine conditioning, marrow transplant, and cyclophosphamide on days +3 and +4 were administered. The table came from immunoSEQ multiplex PCR; TCRdb's copy has only in-frame clones and leaves some out. The sample holds thousands of clones, 85% seen once. This sample comprised PBMCs, obtained after allogeneic stem cell transplant with posttransplant cyclophosphamide. The receptor set was obtained from a male patient younger than 45 who received an allogeneic stem cell transplant from a related donor, was CMV-positive, and had acute GVHD only. Some T cells may originate from the graft donor.

The rearrangement joins TRBV19 to TRBJ1-1; D uncertain. Trimming pared 5 bases from V and 1 base from J, leaving 17 bases between. The germline gives CDR1 LNHDA, CDR2 SQIVND (reference sequence). The CDR3 is 16 amino acids. The chain's CDR3 is CASSAGRRGRNTEAFF. In DNA, the CDR3 is TGTGCCAGTAGTGCTGGTCGCCGGGGAAGGAACACTGAAGCTTTCTTT.

The chain is built from TRBV27 and TRBJ2-7; D unclear. Germline V CDR1 and CDR2: MNHEY, SMNVEV (reference sequence). The CDR3 contains 13 residues. With 3 bases removed from V and 2 bases from J, the gap between germline ends came to 8 bases. Here the CDR3 reads CASSLGQTYEQYF. In nucleotides, the CDR3 is TGTGCCAGCAGTTTGGGCCAGACCTACGAGCAGTACTTC.

V gene TRBV5-4 combines with J gene TRBJ2-1, with 9 bases aligning to TRBD2. This CDR3 is 16 amino acids long. Trimming took 6 bases from V and 1 from J; bases not matched to a gene: 8. Germline V gene sequence: CDR1 SGHNT, CDR2 YYREEE (reference sequence). DNA for the CDR3: TGTGCCAGCACAGCGGGGGGACAACCATCCTACAATGAGCAGTTCTTC. Amino acid sequence: CASTAGGQPSYNEQFF.

The CDR3 DNA reads TGTGCCAGCGAGAGCCTTGAAGCTTTCTTT. Translated, it gives CASESLEAFF. The V and J genes are TRBV28 and TRBJ1-1; D not resolved. Per the germline V gene, CDR1 is MDHEN and CDR2 is SYDVKM. V gave up 8 bases and J gave up 7 bases, with 8 bases separating them. CDR3 size: 10 residues. Variable domain in full (rest from reference TRBV28 and TRBJ1-1): DVKVTQSSRYLVKRTGEKVFLECVQDMDHENMFWYRQDPGLGLRLIYFSYDVKMKEKGDIPEGYSVSREKKERFSLILESASTNQTSMYLCASESLEAFFGQGTRLTVV.

The V and J genes are TRBV5-1 and TRBJ2-7, with 7 bases lining up with TRBD1. The length of the CDR3 is 12 residues. Trimming took 4 bases from V and 6 from J; bases not matched to a gene: 4. Germline CDR1 and CDR2: SGHRS and YFSETQ. The CDR3 sequence: CASSDTGVEQYF. In DNA, the CDR3 is TGCGCCAGCAGCGATACAGGGGTCGAGCAGTACTTC.

The rearrangement links TRBV7-2 to TRBJ2-7; D gene ambiguous. The CDR3 loop spans 12 amino acids. V dropped 2 bases and J dropped 4 bases, with 6 bases sitting between them. Germline assignment: CDR1 SGHTA and CDR2 FQGNSA. CDR3: CASSLSAYEQYF. Here the CDR3 DNA reads TGTGCCAGCAGCTTATCCGCGTACGAGCAGTACTTC.

There are a few counts of this clone. The chain uses TRBV7-2 and TRBJ2-1, with TRBD2 matching over 12 bases. V shed 4 bases, J shed 1 base, and the junction held 5 bases outside the gene matches. The CDR3 has 17 amino acids. Germline V gene lookup returns CDR1 SGHTA and CDR2 FQGNSA. The CDR3 DNA sequence: TGTGCCAGCAGCTACCCTAGCGGGGGGGTATCCTACAATGAGCAGTTCTTC. As protein: CASSYPSGGVSYNEQFF.

The chain carries TRBV18 and TRBJ1-2; no definite D call. The CDR3 runs 14 residues. Germline CDR1 and CDR2: KGHSH and LQKENI. V lost 6 bases to trimming and J lost 3 bases, with 14 bases between them. The CDR3 nucleotides read TGTGCCAGCTCGCCGGTAAACGGGGACTATGGCTACACCTTC. It specifies CASSPVNGDYGYTF.

J is TRBJ2-7 and V is TRBV15; D remains unclear. The V gene lost 5 bases and the J gene lost 6 bases, with 17 bases spanning the gap. Germline CDR1 is LNHNV and CDR2 is YYDKDF (reference sequence). The CDR3 covers 14 residues. CDR3 amino acids: CATSQTELGGEQYF. DNA of the CDR3: TGTGCCACCAGCCAGACCGAGCTCGGCGGCGAGCAGTACTTC.

This rearrangement joins TRBV4-1 to TRBJ2-3; TRBD2 is a possible D gene (6 bases). Germline V gene lookup returns CDR1 MGHRA and CDR2 YSYEKL. The CDR3 has 16 amino acids. Trimming cost V 0 bases and J 2 bases, with 12 bases left between them. CDR3 amino acids: CASSQEGRGFTDTQYF. Written as DNA, the CDR3 is TGCGCCAGCAGCCAAGAAGGGCGGGGCTTCACAGATACGCAGTATTTT.

CDR3 in amino acids: CASASSINEQFF. The CDR3 DNA reads as TGTGCCAGCGCCTCATCTATTAATGAGCAGTTCTTC. The J gene is TRBJ2-1, the V gene TRBV7-9, with unresolved D. Per germline, CDR1 SEHNR and CDR2 FQNEAQ (reference sequence). V lost 8 bases and J lost 7, with 12 bases in between. This CDR3 region has 12 residues.

The chain uses TRBV6-1 and TRBJ1-1; no clear D. CDR1 MNHNS and CDR2 SASEGT come from the germline V gene. There are 16 residues in the CDR3. Trimming cost V 0 bases and J 0 bases, with 11 bases left between them. CDR3 coding DNA: TGTGCCAGCAGTGAAGCGTCGGGGATATTGAACACTGAAGCTTTCTTT. Amino acids: CASSEASGILNTEAFF.

This clone was seen once. The chain employs TRBV13 and TRBJ2-1, with TRBD1 matching 7 bases. The length of the CDR3 is 15 residues. CDR1 is PRHDT and CDR2 is FYEKMQ in the germline V gene (reference sequence). J gave up 6 bases and V 0 bases, and 5 bases lay outside the gene matches. The DNA of the CDR3 is TGTGCCAGCAGCTTAGGCGGGACAGATTCCAATGAGCAGTTCTTC. It codes for CASSLGGTDSNEQFF.

This chain connects TRBV11-2 to TRBJ2-1, with a possible D match to TRBD2 (6 bases). V lost 0 bases, J lost 7 bases, and 10 bases lay in between. Germline values: CDR1 SGHAT, CDR2 FQNNGV. The CDR3 has 14 residues. The CDR3 here is CASSLESAGNEQFF. DNA of the CDR3: TGTGCCAGCAGCTTAGAATCGGCGGGGAATGAGCAGTTCTTC.

This clone turned up a few times. The V call is TRBV4-3, the J call TRBJ1-6; 9 nucleotides align to TRBD1. Losses at the gene ends were 0 bases for V and 5 bases for J; bases not matched to a gene: 17. The CDR3 is made up of 21 amino acids. Germline V gene sequence: CDR1 LGHNA, CDR2 YSLEER. The CDR3 sequence: CASSQDLGGQGNLYDNSPLHF. The CDR3 coding sequence is TGCGCCAGCAGCCAAGATTTAGGGGGACAGGGTAATCTCTACGATAATTCACCCCTCCACTTT.

V is TRBV7-9 and J is TRBJ1-1; TRBD1 matches 9 bases. V lost 3 bases, J lost 0 bases, and 5 bases stayed unmatched. This CDR3 spans 16 amino acids. Germline CDR1 reads SEHNR; CDR2 reads FQNEAQ (reference sequence). The CDR3 loop is CASSFTGGALNTEAFF. CDR3 nucleotides: TGTGCCAGCAGCTTCACAGGGGGCGCGTTGAACACTGAAGCTTTCTTT.

The rearrangement links TRBV2 to TRBJ1-2; possibly TRBD1 for D (6 bases). CDR1 and CDR2 (germline): SNHLY, FYNNEI. Trimming left V 8 bases short and J 5 bases short, with 12 bases between. This CDR3 region has 12 residues. The CDR3 nucleotides are TGTGCCAGCTATCAGGGGAGATATGGCTACACCTTC. It specifies CASYQGRYGYTF.

The chain employs TRBV10-3 and TRBJ2-5; D is ambiguous. The CDR3 consists of 12 residues. Looked up from germline, CDR1 is ENHRY and CDR2 is SYGVKD. Trimming cost V 2 bases and J 3 bases, with 4 bases left between them. CDR3 residues: CAISEPEETQYF. CDR3 coding DNA: TGTGCCATCAGTGAGCCAGAAGAGACCCAGTACTTC.

Of note for this clone: The junction differs from germline at one of its ends, possibly a read error. The J gene is TRBJ1-1, the V gene TRBV6-1; D is undetermined. This CDR3 is 13 amino acids long. Germline assignment: CDR1 MNHNS and CDR2 SASEGT. CDR3 sequence reads: CAGSEHMNTEAFF. Written as DNA, the CDR3 is TGTGCCGGCAGTGAACACATGAACACTGAAGCTTTCTTT.

This clone came up once. The V gene is TRBV5-5, the J gene TRBJ1-4, with D unresolved. The V end was cut by 2 bases, the J end by 2 bases, with 10 bases between. The CDR3 totals 15 residues. Germline loops: CDR1 SGHKS, CDR2 YYEKEE (reference sequence). CDR3 loop: CASSLGGVTNEKLFF. CDR3 sequence (DNA): TGTGCCAGCAGCTTAGGCGGAGTGACTAATGAAAAACTGTTTTTT.